These 20 T cell receptor beta chains came from one sample sequenced in a study of siplizumab effects on memory and regulatory T cells. Method: immunoSEQ multiplex PCR; TCRdb's copy keeps in-frame clones and lacks some. The sample lists 100,000 or so clones, approximately 92% occurring once. The sequenced sample was non-Treg CD4+ T cells sorted from blood. These receptors were collected from a human donor in good health.

The chain is built from TRBV7-3 and TRBJ1-1, with D possibly TRBD1 on 6 matching bases. The CDR3 runs to 13 residues. Germline loops: CDR1 SGHTA, CDR2 FQGTGA. Deletions cut 4 bases from V and 1 base from J, with 7 bases between. CDR3 DNA sequence: TGTGCCAGCAGCTGGGGACAGAACACTGAAGCTTTCTTT. Translated, it gives CASSWGQNTEAFF.

This clone was seen once. The rearrangement links TRBV7-9 to TRBJ2-5, with D perhaps TRBD2 (6 bases). Trimming stripped 5 bases from V and 4 bases from J, with 14 bases between. The CDR3 loop spans 14 amino acids. The germline V gene encodes CDR1 SEHNR and CDR2 FQNEAQ (reference sequence). This CDR3 is CASSMLEGVETQYF. As DNA, the CDR3 is TGTGCCAGCAGCATGTTGGAGGGAGTAGAGACCCAGTACTTC.

The V gene is TRBV10-3, the J gene TRBJ1-6, with D unresolved. V was pared by 1 base and J by 7 bases, with 5 bases between. The CDR3 length is 13 residues. Germline V gene data show CDR1 as ENHRY and CDR2 as SYGVKD. The DNA for the CDR3 is TGTGCCATCAGTGAGTACGGGAATTCACCCCTCCACTTT. Translated, it gives CAISEYGNSPLHF.

This rearrangement joins TRBV27 to TRBJ2-3; possibly TRBD1 for D (5 bases). The V gene's germline CDR1 is MNHEY and CDR2 SMNVEV (reference sequence). This CDR3 spans 14 amino acids. The CDR3 DNA is TGTGCTTCCTCGCGGCGGACAAACACAGATACGCAGTATTTT. Its protein product is CASSRRTNTDTQYF.

V usage is TRBV6-5 and J usage is TRBJ2-7; maybe TRBD1 (6 bases). V lost 2 bases and J lost 5, with 10 bases in between. CDR3 length equals 13 residues. In germline, CDR1 is MNHEY, CDR2 SVGAGI. CDR3 nucleotide sequence: TGTGCCAGCAGTTACACAGGGTCGAACGAGCAGTACTTC. Translation gives CASSYTGSNEQYF.

The V and J genes are TRBV15 and TRBJ2-2, with D uncertain. This CDR3 is 14 amino acids long. The V end lost 2 bases, the J end lost 3 bases, and 7 bases lay between the germline ends. Germline V gene data show CDR1 as LNHNV and CDR2 as YYDKDF (reference sequence). The CDR3 region is CATSRPRDTGELFF. The CDR3 nucleotides are TGTGCCACCAGCAGACCACGGGACACCGGGGAGCTGTTTTTT.

This clone was detected once. The rearrangement joins TRBV21-1 to TRBJ2-7; TRBD1, the D gene given by the table, was not confirmed from the DNA. TRBV21-1 is deemed a pseudogene. CDR3 length: 12 residues. In DNA form, the CDR3 reads TGTGCCAGCCGGACAGAACCTTACGAGCAGTACTTC. It encodes CASRTEPYEQYF.

The V and J genes are TRBV18 and TRBJ2-7; the match to TRBD1 covers 10 bases. V shed 3 bases, J shed 5 bases, and the junction held 4 bases outside the gene matches. CDR3 length: 14 amino acids. CDR1 and CDR2 (germline): KGHSH, LQKENI. The CDR3 DNA reads as TGTGCCAGCTCACCGGGACAGGGGTCCGACGAGCAGTACTTC. As protein: CASSPGQGSDEQYF.

The CDR3 bases are TGTGCCAGTAGTATAGCCGAGGGAAACACCATATATTTT. Protein: CASSIAEGNTIYF. The chain employs TRBV19 and TRBJ1-3; the D is unclear. Germline V lookup: CDR1 LNHDA, CDR2 SQIVND (reference sequence). The length of the CDR3 is 13 residues. Trimming took 1 base from V and 4 from J, leaving 5 bases between them.

The CDR3 region has the DNA TGTGCCAGCAGTGCGGGACTAAAAGAGACCCAGTACTTC. Residues: CASSAGLKETQYF. This sequence joins TRBV6-1 and TRBJ2-5, with 7 bases matching TRBD2. The germline gives CDR1 MNHNS, CDR2 SASEGT. The CDR3 extends over 13 amino acids. Trimming cost V 4 bases and J 3 bases; bases outside gene matches: 2.

This clone was seen only once. The V and J genes are TRBV6-6 and TRBJ1-2; D remains unclear. Germline V gives CDR1 MNHNY, CDR2 SVGAGI (reference sequence). The CDR3 is 12 residues long. V was pared by 2 bases and J by 3 bases, with 4 bases between. CDR3: CASSYRDYGYTF. The DNA for the CDR3 is TGTGCCAGCAGTTACAGGGACTATGGCTACACCTTC.

V is TRBV6-1 and J is TRBJ1-1; possibly TRBD1 for D (5 bases). Trimming took off 6 bases at V and 6 bases at J, with 14 bases between the two ends. Germline CDR1 is MNHNS and CDR2 is SASEGT. This CDR3 has 13 residues. The CDR3 is CASRTRAGAEAFF. DNA of the CDR3: TGTGCCAGCAGAACCAGGGCGGGGGCTGAAGCTTTCTTT.

This chain links TRBV14 with TRBJ2-3, with D hard to call. CDR1 SGHDN and CDR2 FVKESK come from the germline V gene. This CDR3 contains 13 residues. The V and J ends lost 3 bases and 2 bases respectively, with 6 bases between them. The CDR3 loop is CASSHRITDTQYF. In DNA, the CDR3 is TGTGCCAGCAGCCACCGGATCACAGATACGCAGTATTTT.

The chain links TRBV6-5 to TRBJ1-1, with 8 bases lining up with TRBD1. The V segment lost 2 bases and the J segment 4 bases; nucleotides outside the gene matches: 6. The CDR3 runs 15 residues. Germline assignment: CDR1 MNHEY and CDR2 SVGAGI. The CDR3 bases are TGTGCCAGCAGTTACCAGGGGGCGCGGGGCACTGAAGCTTTCTTT. Protein product: CASSYQGARGTEAFF.

The V call is TRBV9, the J call TRBJ2-1, with 10 bases aligning to TRBD1. Germline V CDR1 and CDR2: SGDLS, YYNGEE. The trim removed 0 bases at V and 6 bases at J, leaving 3 bases unmatched. CDR3 length: 15 amino acids. The CDR3: CASSVEDRGTNEQFF. For the CDR3, the DNA is TGTGCCAGCAGCGTAGAGGACAGGGGGACCAATGAGCAGTTCTTC. Based on the CDR3 plus reference TRBV9 and TRBJ2-1, the full variable domain is DSGVTQTPKHLITATGQRVTLRCSPRSGDLSVYWYQQSLDQGLQFLIQYYNGEERAKGNILERFSAQQFPDLHSELNLSSLELGDSALYFCASSVEDRGTNEQFFGPGTRLTVL.

The rearrangement links TRBV19 to TRBJ2-1, with unresolved D. The germline V and J ends were trimmed by 3 bases and 9 bases, with 9 bases remaining between them. Germline V CDR1 and CDR2: LNHDA, SQIVND (reference sequence). The CDR3 loop spans 12 amino acids. The CDR3 DNA reads as TGTGCCAGTAGTATCAAGGGCGGTGAGCAGTTCTTC. This translates into CASSIKGGEQFF.

The chain recombines TRBV15 with TRBJ1-1; weak D call: TRBD1 (5 bases). Deletions cut 0 bases from V and 6 bases from J, with 17 bases between. CDR3 length: 16 residues. CDR1 and CDR2 (germline): LNHNV, YYDKDF (reference sequence). The CDR3 sequence is CATSRDTSKGRAEAFF. CDR3 nucleotide sequence: TGTGCCACCAGCAGAGATACCAGTAAGGGGAGGGCTGAAGCTTTCTTT. Variable domain in full (rest from reference TRBV15 and TRBJ1-1): DAMVIQNPRYQVTQFGKPVTLSCSQTLNHNVMYWYQQKSSQAPKLLFHYYDKDFNNEADTPDNFQSRRPNTSFCFLDIRSPGLGDTAMYLCATSRDTSKGRAEAFFGQGTRLTVV.

CDR3 loop: CASSNNPTGGNGYTF. The DNA of the CDR3 is TGTGCCAGCAGTAACAATCCGACAGGGGGCAATGGCTACACCTTC. V is TRBV6-5 and J is TRBJ1-2; 10 bases fit TRBD1. Germline CDR1 reads MNHEY; CDR2 reads SVGAGI. The CDR3 has 15 amino acids. Unmatched junction bases numbered 9, after V lost 5 bases and J lost 6 bases.

The rearrangement uses TRBV19 and TRBJ1-2; D might be TRBD1 (5 bases). V lost 3 bases to trimming and J lost 7 bases, with 9 bases between them. CDR3 length: 12 amino acids. The germline V gene encodes CDR1 LNHDA and CDR2 SQIVND (reference sequence). CDR3 amino acids: CASSISGAGYTF. Written as DNA, the CDR3 is TGTGCCAGTAGTATTAGCGGGGCTGGCTACACCTTC.

The gene calls are TRBV2 and TRBJ1-5; the D is unclear. Trimming took off 1 base at V and 9 bases at J, with 13 bases between the two ends. The germline gives CDR1 SNHLY, CDR2 FYNNEI. This CDR3 spans 14 amino acids. The CDR3 is CASSEELRSWPQHF. CDR3 nucleotides: TGTGCCAGCAGTGAAGAGCTTCGGAGCTGGCCCCAGCATTTT.